This T cell receptor beta chain came from a study of blood T cell repertoires in COVID-19. Background on the study: Samples representing acute and convalescent COVID-19 were sourced from the United States, Italy and Spain. T cells, B-cell-depleted T cells, or PBMCs supplied cDNA or gDNA.

The CDR3 runs 18 residues. The ends lost 4 bases at V and 0 bases at J; junction bases unmatched: 7. The germline gives CDR1 LNHDA, CDR2 SQIVND (reference sequence). The study recruited exposed participants who had met a COVID-19 case within 2 weeks before entry. The repertoire was sequenced with immunoSEQ multiplex PCR; TCRdb's copy has only in-frame clones and lacks some. The table has 250,000 to 400,000 clones, about 85% seen once. V and J are TRBV19 and TRBJ1-4; TRBD1 matches 11 bases. Specimen: PBMCs or T cells enriched from blood (not recorded which). This receptor was taken from a woman in her 30s who had been exposed to COVID-19. The CDR3 nucleotides read TGTGCCAGTAGTACTCGGACAGGGGGCCTCGCAACTAATGAAAAACTGTTTTTT. This sequence encodes CASSTRTGGLATNEKLFF.